This note documents a single T cell receptor beta chain sequence. The specificity of this receptor is unknown. Base qualities are not at hand, and no much larger clone is one base apart. This sample is drawn from a study of cytomegalovirus exposure and HLA in healthy donors listed by TCRdb under 2017. Study-level background: An earlier analysis of several hundred of the donors reported about 280 Gb of sequence data and 95 million to 130 million unique TCR beta sequences obtained from about 179 million T cells. The study aimed to test whether signatures of past pathogen exposure could be identified by cataloging public T cell receptors. The genetic ancestry cluster associated with self-reported Caucasian donors included 80% to 90% of the approximately 400 genotyped donors. Every repertoire in the discovery cohort had been generated on one and the same sequencing platform. The later analysis used no new phenotypic data to find candidate immune exposures, relying instead on TCR beta sequences and their occurrence across donors. Five DR-DQ haplotypes were handled as single units for association and clustering, since linkage in the cohort was strong. The study combined high-throughput TCR immunosequencing, statistical association of individual TCRs with disease status, and machine learning to predict cytomegalovirus infection status. The T cell repertoires of several hundred subjects were profiled by immunosequencing and related to cytomegalovirus serostatus. Among 398 genotyped donors of the cohort, an average of approximately 240,000 unique TCR beta nucleotide sequences were sequenced per donor, about a sixth of them non-productive. HLA typing covered class I and class II loci at four-digit resolution. An earlier analysis of about 600 of the donors used high-throughput TCR beta sequencing to judge whether each TCR beta V gene segment behaved as functional or pseudogenic. Roughly 300 gigabases of sequencing data and roughly 81 million unique TCR sequences made up an early release that covered approximately 620 HLA-typed donors. A later genetic analysis used genome-wide SNP genotypes for about three fifths of the roughly 700 donors, treating that subset as a discovery cohort. In addition to the first cohort of several hundred subjects, a separate validation cohort of 120 different subjects was used. Typing coverage differed by locus: A, B, C, DRB1 and DQB1 were typed in roughly 620-640 donors, DQA1 in about 550, DPA1 in around 580, and DPB1 in approximately 450. Alongside the repertoire data, information on donor age, sex, ethnicity and CMV serostatus was compiled. A later analysis re-analyzed previously published TCR beta repertoires from several hundred donors and added high-resolution HLA genotyping to study TCR occurrence patterns.

Library prep was done by the immunoSEQ multiplex PCR assay. For the multiplex PCR, a mixture combining 60 forward primers for TCR Vbeta segments and 13 reverse primers for TCR Jbeta segments was used. Amplification of the CDR3 region of rearranged TCR beta genes was performed with a multiplex PCR assay on genomic DNA. The Illumina HiSeq System was used to sequence the amplified TCR beta libraries as 87-base-pair reads. The original pipeline was this. A later analysis counted some 74 million unique TCR beta chains across the 666 repertoires, and around 9.9 million of these chains were shared by at least two donors. A nearest-neighbor algorithm error-corrected the raw reads and collapsed the reads into unique sequences, merging closely related sequences to remove PCR and sequencing errors. Alignment of CDR3 sequences to IMGT reference sequences was used to assign V, D and J gene segments. For a sequence to be retained, at least a six-nucleotide match to both a V gene segment and a J gene segment was required. Rearrangements were called productive when the CDR3 lacked stop codons and stayed in frame with V and J; all others were non-productive. Following IMGT convention, CDR3 was defined as the stretch from the second conserved V-encoded cysteine to the conserved J-encoded phenylalanine. In an earlier analysis of just under 600 of the donors, sequences lacking an unambiguous match to a single V gene segment were excluded. An earlier analysis of over 450 of the donors classified V segments as functional when productive rearrangements were above 56.7% and as segregating when the standard deviation between donors was above 5%. A statistical classification framework was built to diagnose cytomegalovirus status from the catalog of TCR beta chain sequences. In a later analysis, V and J genes were assigned by comparing TCR nucleotide sequences against IMGT/GENE-DB human TR gene sequences. In a later analysis, CDR3 sequences and most-parsimonious VDJ recombination scenarios were assigned using the TCRdist pipeline. In a later analysis, each TCR beta chain was defined by its CDR3 amino acid sequence together with its V-gene family, and reads without a unique V-gene family were excluded. In a later analysis, a few hundred highly shared, low-generation-probability nucleotide sequences were removed to address suspected cross-contamination and a sequencing artifact. In a later analysis, a clonal expansion index for each public chain was calculated from normalized within-repertoire ranks of inferred template counts. In a later analysis, generation probabilities were computed using a VDJ recombination model fitted to out-of-frame rearrangements, and the results were checked against IGoR. In a later analysis, TCR-TCR, TCR-HLA and TCR-CMV co-occurrence was scored with hypergeometric tests, and a repertoire-size bias correction was applied to TCR pairs. A later analysis estimated false discovery rates by permuting HLA or CMV assignments 20 times. In a later analysis, co-occurring TCRs were grouped using DBSCAN, and TCRdist sequence similarity was added for clustering within HLA-allele-positive subsets. For co-occurrence clustering, repertoires with fewer than 30,000 or more than 120,000 public chains were excluded, along with four to six repertoires with anomalous nucleotide sharing. The table was pulled from immuneACCESS by TCRdb, which kept in-frame rearrangements only. Such tables lose some clones; where checked, under half of the loss comes from unresolved V genes, and the rest has no known cause. V, J and clone size derive from that table, while D and trimming were established from the DNA sequence. This sample lists more than 100,000 clones; under 80% were detected once. The top ten clonotypes cover around 30% of the sample.

The trim is 6 bases for V and 6 bases for J, with a gap of 18 bases between the germline ends. The germline V gene encodes CDR1 ENHRY and CDR2 SYGVKD. The CDR3 measures 15 amino acids from cysteine to phenylalanine. CDR3 DNA is the only sequence kept; it has 45 bases, read in frame from the first base. In total, fewer than 750 healthy bone marrow donors made up the cohort. At the time of sampling, every cohort member was nominally healthy, though immune exposures that went unrecorded were likely present. The donor was CMV seropositive and belonged to the group of 250 to 350 seropositive cohort members. Each donor provided a peripheral blood sample, and peripheral blood mononuclear cells were used for TCR beta sequencing. The Qiagen DNeasy Blood Extraction Kit was used to extract genomic DNA from the blood cell samples. The paper's findings and limits, for the study overall: In this cohort, only TCR beta chains were sequenced, and detectable features were limited by the absence of alpha or paired-chain data. The study gave a list of about 150 TCR beta chains associated with cytomegalovirus. Linkage disequilibrium might explain the correlated functional status among segregating V segments, but an unknown experimental factor could not be ruled out. Some IMGT-functional V segments, including TRBV6-2 and TRBV6-3, could not be told apart with the 87-base-pair reads, so those segments were excluded. The presence/absence analyses assumed that sequencing depth was roughly uniform across donors, and that assumption may not be true. The earlier analysis of about 600 of the donors excluded over 15 rarely observed V segments, including chromosome 9 orphons, because counts were too low. According to the authors, the approach could potentially be generalized to other disease states and immunological phenotypes. A few of the identified cytomegalovirus-associated TCR beta chains were confirmed in vitro to be specific for cytomegalovirus antigens. Several of the top co-occurrence clusters appeared to be linked to parvovirus B19, influenza, CMV and Epstein-Barr virus, according to a later analysis. Across donors, most TCR sequences were observed very rarely, whereas some public TCRs were present in many individuals. Strong co-occurrence of HLA alleles, especially DR and DQ, made assigning TCR associations to individual alleles difficult. Because HLA typing was unavailable for some donors at each locus, only the typed subset was used in association tests. An earlier analysis of several hundred of the donors showed that most TCR beta V segments appeared in productive rearrangements either about 87% or about 30% of the time, which broadly matched IMGT annotations. Compared with the roughly 710-donor mean, donors in an Asian-associated ancestry cluster had fewer N-insertions in productive TCRs, according to a later genetic analysis. For the cohort, immune exposure information was limited to CMV serostatus. A later analysis found that HLA-associated TCR beta chains were more clonally expanded and had lower generation probabilities than equally common non-associated chains. In a later analysis, the rate of TCR association differed among HLA loci, with DRB1 alleles having the most associated TCRs and HLA-C alleles having the fewest. A further reported finding was that TCR beta sequences accurately predicted the HLA-A and HLA-B alleles for most subjects in the first cohort. According to a later analysis, most CMV-associated TCR beta chains appeared to be HLA-restricted, and the HLA associations seemed to be driven largely by CMV exposure. V-gene and J-gene trimming of TCR beta chains was associated with a missense DCLRE1C variant in a later genetic analysis, and the association was replicated in an independent cohort. Specific HLA alleles were associated with some 15,000 TCR beta sequences at a false discovery rate of 0.05 in a later analysis. A cluster of highly shared sequence variants was judged likely to represent a technical artifact of the sequencing pipeline. In both the original and validation cohorts, the classifier was reported to diagnose cytomegalovirus status with high specificity and sensitivity.

The TCR comes from a man between 60 and 75 years old in good health and CMV-seropositive. Material: PBMCs. The V and J genes are TRBV10-3 and TRBJ2-1, and perhaps TRBD2 as D gene, on 5 matching bases. The DNA is TGTGCCATCAGCACGGACTTGATGGCCGTCAATGAGCAGTTCTTC. Its protein reads: CAISTDLMAVNEQFF.